Shown below are 13 T cell receptor beta chains from a single sample sequenced in a study of tissue T cells after allogeneic stem cell transplantation. Sequenced by immunoSEQ multiplex PCR; TCRdb stores in-frame clones only, minus some. Of some 25,000 clones listed, more than 80% are singletons. The sequences come from blood, collected before transplantation. Every receptor here comes from a male donor aged 60 or over who later had graft-versus-host disease after an allogeneic stem cell transplant.

This chain links TRBV7-2 with TRBJ1-6; D not certain. In germline, CDR1 is SGHTA, CDR2 FQGNSA. There are 13 residues in the CDR3. The V gene lost 1 base and the J gene lost 9 bases, with 7 bases spanning the gap. CDR3 residues: CASSLEEGSPLHF. CDR3 DNA sequence: TGTGCCAGCAGCTTAGAAGAGGGTTCACCCCTCCACTTT.

V usage is TRBV12-3 or TRBV12-4 and J usage is TRBJ2-3; D ambiguous. This CDR3 has 12 residues. V was cut by 6 bases and J by 2 bases, with 6 bases left in between. The CDR3 loop is CASSTDTDTQYF. The CDR3 coding sequence is TGTGCCAGCAGCACCGACACAGATACGCAGTATTTT.

This chain connects TRBV5-1 to TRBJ1-1, with 9 bases that match TRBD1. CDR1 SGHRS and CDR2 YFSETQ come from the germline V gene. J was trimmed by 3 bases and V by 3 bases; bases with no gene match: 9. The CDR3 is made up of 16 amino acids. The CDR3, as DNA: TGCGCCAGCAGCTGGCGAACAGGGGGCGGGTACACTGAAGCTTTCTTT. Its translation: CASSWRTGGGYTEAFF.

J is TRBJ1-4 and V is TRBV5-1, with 8 bases identical to TRBD1. The germline V gene has CDR1 SGHRS and CDR2 YFSETQ. The CDR3 totals 15 residues. V dropped 4 bases and J dropped 4; count of bases not matched to a gene: 6. CDR3 bases: TGCGCCAGCAGCCTTGGACAGGGTGGTAATGAAAAACTGTTTTTT. Protein product: CASSLGQGGNEKLFF.

The table lists this clone with a few counts. This sequence joins TRBV30 and TRBJ1-3; TRBD1 matches at 7 bases. From germline, CDR1 is GTSNPN and CDR2 SVGIG (reference sequence). V lost 6 bases, J lost 1 base, and 0 bases stayed unmatched. The CDR3 is 12 residues long. CDR3 protein: CACRGSGNTIYF. In nucleotides, the CDR3 is TGTGCCTGCAGGGGGTCTGGAAACACCATATATTTT.

The genes are TRBV4-1 and TRBJ2-3, with TRBD2 matching over 9 bases. Losses at the gene ends were 0 bases for V and 4 bases for J; bases not matched to a gene: 5. This CDR3 has 16 amino acids. The germline V gene encodes CDR1 MGHRA and CDR2 YSYEKL. CDR3 sequence reads: CASSQDLAGGADTQYF. CDR3 coding DNA: TGCGCCAGCAGCCAAGATCTGGCGGGAGGGGCAGATACGCAGTATTTT.

This clone was seen just once. The rearrangement uses TRBV11-2 and TRBJ2-5; 8 bases line up with TRBD1. Trimming took 1 base from V and 4 from J; bases not matched to a gene: 5. Looked up from germline, CDR1 is SGHAT and CDR2 is FQNNGV. The CDR3 is 15 amino acids. DNA for the CDR3: TGTGCCAGCAGCTTAGCGGCCGGGACAGGAGAGACCCAGTACTTC. It yields the protein CASSLAAGTGETQYF.

The chain recombines TRBV19 with TRBJ2-1; no definite D call. Germline V CDR1 and CDR2: LNHDA, SQIVND (reference sequence). V lost 6 bases, J lost 1 base, and 13 bases lay in between. The CDR3 consists of 15 residues. The CDR3 reads CASSLPLQSYNEQFF. The CDR3 DNA follows: TGTGCCAGTAGCCTCCCTCTCCAATCCTACAATGAGCAGTTCTTC.

The table lists this clone with a count of one. The V call is TRBV6-4, the J call TRBJ1-5; D gene unclear. Trimming cost V 3 bases and J 4 bases, with 7 bases left between them. Germline V lookup: CDR1 MRHNA, CDR2 SNTAGT. The CDR3 sequence is 13 residues long. CDR3 sequence (DNA): TGTGCCAGCAGTGAACGGTTTAATCAGCCCCAGCATTTT. Its protein product is CASSERFNQPQHF.

This sequence joins TRBV3-1 (or the pseudogene TRBV3-2) and TRBJ2-1; 10 nucleotides match TRBD1. Germline V gene data show CDR1 as LGHDT and CDR2 as YNNKEL (reference sequence). Trimming removed 5 bases from V and 5 bases from J; junction bases left unmatched: 6. There are 15 residues in the CDR3. Written as DNA, the CDR3 is TGTGCCAGCAGCAGAGGACAGGGGGAAAACAATGAGCAGTTCTTC. It specifies CASSRGQGENNEQFF.

The chain employs TRBV4-1 and TRBJ1-3; maybe TRBD1 (6 bases). This CDR3 spans 15 amino acids. Between the trimmed V and J ends, which lost 3 bases and 0 bases, there was a span of 9 bases. The germline gives CDR1 MGHRA, CDR2 YSYEKL. The CDR3 here is CASSHGGASGNTIYF. As DNA, the CDR3 is TGCGCCAGCAGCCACGGGGGGGCCTCTGGAAACACCATATATTTT.

This clone was seen just once. V and J are TRBV5-1 and TRBJ2-5; D is undetermined. V was shortened by 5 bases and J by 2 bases, with 7 bases between the two germline ends. CDR3 length equals 12 residues. Germline V gene sequence: CDR1 SGHRS, CDR2 YFSETQ. The CDR3 nucleotides read TGCGCCAGCAGGCCCGATCAAGAGACCCAGTACTTC. This gives the protein CASRPDQETQYF.

V gene TRBV12-3 or TRBV12-4 combines with J gene TRBJ1-1; a weak D match, TRBD1 (5 bases). The CDR3 totals 12 residues. V was cut by 7 bases and J by 1 base, with 7 bases left in between. The CDR3 region has the DNA TGTGCCAGCAAGCAGGGGAACACTGAAGCTTTCTTT. This translates into CASKQGNTEAFF.